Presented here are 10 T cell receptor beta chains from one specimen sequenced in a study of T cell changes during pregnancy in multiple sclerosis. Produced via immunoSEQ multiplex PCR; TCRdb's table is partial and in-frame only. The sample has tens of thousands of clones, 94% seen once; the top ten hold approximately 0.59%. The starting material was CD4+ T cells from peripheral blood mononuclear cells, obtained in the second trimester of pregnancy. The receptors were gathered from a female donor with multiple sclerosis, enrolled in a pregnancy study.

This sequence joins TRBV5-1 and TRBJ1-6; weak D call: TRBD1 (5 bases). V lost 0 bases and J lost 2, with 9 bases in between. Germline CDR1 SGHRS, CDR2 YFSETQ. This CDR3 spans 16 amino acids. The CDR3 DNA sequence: TGCGCCAGCAGCTTGGGACAGTTTGCCTATAATTCACCCCTCCACTTT. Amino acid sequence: CASSLGQFAYNSPLHF.

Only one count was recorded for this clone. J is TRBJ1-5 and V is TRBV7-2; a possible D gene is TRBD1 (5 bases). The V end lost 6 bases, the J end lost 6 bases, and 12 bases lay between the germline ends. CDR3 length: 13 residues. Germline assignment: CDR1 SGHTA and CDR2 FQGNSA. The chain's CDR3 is CASSFQGSQPQHF. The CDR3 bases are TGTGCCAGCAGTTTTCAGGGTAGTCAGCCCCAGCATTTT. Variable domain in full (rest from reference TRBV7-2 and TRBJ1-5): GAGVSQSPSNKVTEKGKDVELRCDPISGHTALYWYRQSLGQGLEFLIYFQGNSAPDKSGLPSDRFSAERTGGSVSTLTIQRTQQEDSAVYLCASSFQGSQPQHFGDGTRLSIL.

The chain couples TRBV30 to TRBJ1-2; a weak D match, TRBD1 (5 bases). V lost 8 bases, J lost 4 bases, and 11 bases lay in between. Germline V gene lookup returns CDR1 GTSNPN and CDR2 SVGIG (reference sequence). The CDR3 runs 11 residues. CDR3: CARGPSYGYTF. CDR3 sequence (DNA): TGTGCCAGGGGCCCAAGCTATGGCTACACCTTC.

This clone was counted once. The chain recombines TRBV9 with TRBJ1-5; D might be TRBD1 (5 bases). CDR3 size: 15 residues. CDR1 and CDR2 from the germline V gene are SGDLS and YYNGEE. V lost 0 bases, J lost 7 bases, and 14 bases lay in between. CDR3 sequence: CASSVGGERGQPQHF. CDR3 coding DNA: TGTGCCAGCAGCGTAGGGGGGGAAAGGGGCCAGCCCCAGCATTTT.

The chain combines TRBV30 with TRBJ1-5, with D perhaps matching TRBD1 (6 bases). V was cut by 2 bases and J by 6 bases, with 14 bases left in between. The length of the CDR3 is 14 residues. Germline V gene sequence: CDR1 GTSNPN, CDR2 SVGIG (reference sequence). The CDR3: CAWSTPGERQPQHF. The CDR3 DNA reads TGTGCCTGGAGTACCCCAGGGGAGCGTCAGCCCCAGCATTTT.

The CDR3 is CSAPLGVGTDTQYF. The CDR3 DNA reads TGCAGCGCCCCCTTAGGAGTGGGCACAGATACGCAGTATTTT. The chain is built from TRBV29-1 and TRBJ2-3, with D unresolved. Trimming pared 7 bases from V and 1 base from J, leaving 15 bases between. This CDR3 spans 14 amino acids. CDR1 and CDR2 (germline): SQVTM, ANQGSEA.

The CDR3 coding sequence is TGTGCCAGCAGCCGTGGGACAGGGGACCCCTACGAGCAGTACTTC. Its protein is CASSRGTGDPYEQYF. The chain links TRBV7-3 to TRBJ2-7; 10 bases match TRBD1. This CDR3 contains 15 residues. Trimming removed 5 bases from V and 2 bases from J; junction bases left unmatched: 6. Germline CDR1 reads SGHTA; CDR2 reads FQGTGA.

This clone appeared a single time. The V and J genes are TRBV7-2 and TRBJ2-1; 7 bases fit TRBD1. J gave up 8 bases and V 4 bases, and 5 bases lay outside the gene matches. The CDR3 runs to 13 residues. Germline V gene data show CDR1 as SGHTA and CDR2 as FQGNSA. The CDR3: CASSWAQGDEQFF. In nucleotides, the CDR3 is TGTGCCAGCAGCTGGGCCCAGGGGGATGAGCAGTTCTTC.

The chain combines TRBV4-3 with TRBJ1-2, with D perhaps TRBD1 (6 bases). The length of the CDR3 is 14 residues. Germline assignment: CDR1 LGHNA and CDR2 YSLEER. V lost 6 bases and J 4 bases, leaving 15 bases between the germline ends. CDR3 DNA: TGCGCCAGCAGAGCGTCACAGGGTCTCTATGGCTACACCTTC. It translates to CASRASQGLYGYTF.

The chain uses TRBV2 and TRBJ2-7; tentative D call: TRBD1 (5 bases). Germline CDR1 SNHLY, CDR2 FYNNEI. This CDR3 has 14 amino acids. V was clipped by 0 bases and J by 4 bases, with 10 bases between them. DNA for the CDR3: TGTGCCAGCAGTGAAGCAAGACAGATTTACGAGCAGTACTTC. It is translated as CASSEARQIYEQYF.